One sample yielded the 25 T cell receptor beta chains listed below, sequenced in a study of blood T cell repertoires in COVID-19. Sequenced by immunoSEQ multiplex PCR; TCRdb stores in-frame clones only, minus some. The table includes fewer than 250,000 clones, around four fifths detected once. Sequences were obtained from peripheral blood. These receptors were obtained from a man aged 50 to 59 with active or convalescent COVID-19.

The chain employs TRBV28 and TRBJ2-1, with no clear D. Between the trimmed V and J ends, which lost 8 bases and 0 bases, there was a span of 8 bases. This CDR3 is built from 13 residues. Germline values: CDR1 MDHEN, CDR2 SYDVKM. CDR3 nucleotide sequence: TGTGCCAGCGTTCCTAGCTCCTACAATGAGCAGTTCTTC. It codes for CASVPSSYNEQFF. Variable domain in full (rest from reference TRBV28 and TRBJ2-1): DVKVTQSSRYLVKRTGEKVFLECVQDMDHENMFWYRQDPGLGLRLIYFSYDVKMKEKGDIPEGYSVSREKKERFSLILESASTNQTSMYLCASVPSSYNEQFFGPGTRLTVL.

The chain couples TRBV6-1 to TRBJ2-7, with 9 nucleotides matching TRBD1. Germline-derived CDR1 and CDR2 are MNHNS and SASEGT. Trimming removed 2 bases from V and 3 bases from J; junction bases left unmatched: 8. The CDR3 is 16 amino acids. CDR3 coding DNA: TGTGCCAGCAGTGAATATGGGACAGGGAATCTCTACGAGCAGTACTTC. Amino acids: CASSEYGTGNLYEQYF.

The rearrangement uses TRBV11-3 and TRBJ2-5; 7 bases line up with TRBD2. The CDR3 spans 13 residues. CDR1 and CDR2 (germline): SGHNT, YENEEA. V shed 3 bases, J shed 7 bases, and the junction held 5 bases outside the gene matches. CDR3 residues: CASSLGGEATQYF. In DNA, the CDR3 is TGTGCCAGCAGCTTGGGGGGGGAGGCGACCCAGTACTTC.

The chain has TRBV7-2 and TRBJ1-1, with TRBD1 as a possible D gene (5 bases). The V and J ends lost 5 bases and 3 bases respectively, with 13 bases between them. Germline V gene data show CDR1 as SGHTA and CDR2 as FQGNSA. The CDR3 runs to 14 residues. CDR3 residues: CASSLDSSYTEAFF. CDR3 DNA sequence: TGTGCCAGCAGCCTAGACAGTTCATACACTGAAGCTTTCTTT.

CDR3: CATSSGTVYEQYF. The CDR3 DNA follows: TGTGCCACCTCCTCCGGGACAGTCTACGAGCAGTACTTC. The chain recombines TRBV9 with TRBJ2-7; 7 positions match TRBD1. V shed 9 bases, J shed 3 bases, and the junction held 9 bases outside the gene matches. The germline CDR1 and CDR2 sequences are SGDLS and YYNGEE. The CDR3 sequence is 13 residues long.

CDR3 region: CASSLEWGGEAFF. CDR3 bases: TGTGCCAGCAGCTTAGAATGGGGGGGCGAAGCTTTCTTT. The V and J genes are TRBV7-8 and TRBJ1-1, with TRBD1 as a possible D gene (6 bases). Trimming shortened V by 1 base and J by 8 bases, and 11 bases separated the two germline ends. Germline assignment: CDR1 SGHVS and CDR2 FQNEAQ. CDR3 length equals 13 residues.

The chain employs TRBV2 and TRBJ1-1; weak D call: TRBD1 (5 bases). Germline CDR1 reads SNHLY; CDR2 reads FYNNEI. Between the trimmed V and J ends, which lost 6 bases and 1 base, there was a span of 15 bases. The CDR3 runs 15 residues. The CDR3 DNA follows: TGTGCCAGCAGGGTTTCAGGGATTCCGAACACTGAAGCTTTCTTT. It translates to CASRVSGIPNTEAFF. The full variable domain, completed using reference TRBV2 and TRBJ1-1, is EPEVTQTPSHQVTQMGQEVILRCVPISNHLYFYWYRQILGQKVEFLVSFYNNEISEKSEIFDDQFSVERPDGSNFTLKIRSTKLEDSAMYFCASRVSGIPNTEAFFGQGTRLTVV.

This clone was counted a few times. The chain links TRBV6-6 to TRBJ2-3, with a possible D match to TRBD1 (7 bases). Trimming left V 6 bases short and J 5 bases short, with 9 bases between. The CDR3 runs 12 residues. In germline, CDR1 is MNHNY, CDR2 SVGAGI (reference sequence). The DNA for the CDR3 is TGTGCCAGCAGCCAGGGGGGAGATACGCAGTATTTT. It codes for CASSQGGDTQYF.

J is TRBJ2-7 and V is TRBV7-6; TRBD1 agrees at 8 bases. Germline-derived CDR1 and CDR2 are SGHVS and FNYEAQ. J was trimmed by 5 bases and V by 5 bases; bases with no gene match: 8. The CDR3 is made up of 14 amino acids. In DNA, the CDR3 is TGTGCCAGCAGCCCAGACAGGGGAGTGGACGAGCAGTACTTC. Protein: CASSPDRGVDEQYF. The full variable domain, in which reference TRBV7-6 and TRBJ2-7 provide the parts outside the CDR3, is GAGVSQSPRYKVTKRGQDVALRCDPISGHVSLYWYRQALGQGPEFLTYFNYEAQQDKSGLPNDRFSAERPEGSISTLTIQRTEQRDSAMYRCASSPDRGVDEQYFGPGTRLTVT.

The chain combines TRBV13 with TRBJ2-7; maybe TRBD2 (6 bases). V lost 5 bases and J 0 bases, leaving 17 bases between the germline ends. Germline CDR1 reads PRHDT; CDR2 reads FYEKMQ (reference sequence). The CDR3 covers 16 residues. The CDR3 coding sequence is TGTGCCAGCAGCCCCCTTCCCGGGGGAAGCTCCTACGAGCAGTACTTC. Translation gives CASSPLPGGSSYEQYF.

The V call is TRBV9, the J call TRBJ2-5, with TRBD2 identical over 7 bases. The trim removed 4 bases at V and 5 bases at J, leaving 5 bases unmatched. CDR3 length: 13 residues. Per the germline V gene, CDR1 is SGDLS and CDR2 is YYNGEE. CDR3 sequence: CASSRSGLETQYF. The CDR3 bases are TGTGCCAGCAGCCGTAGCGGGCTCGAGACCCAGTACTTC.

The V call is TRBV7-6, the J call TRBJ1-1; 9 nucleotides match TRBD1. J lost 4 bases, V lost 5 bases, and 8 bases had no gene match. Looked up from germline, CDR1 is SGHVS and CDR2 is FNYEAQ. The CDR3 covers 15 residues. The CDR3 sequence: CASSPGTGSGTEAFF. The DNA for the CDR3 is TGTGCCAGCAGCCCCGGGACAGGGTCGGGCACTGAAGCTTTCTTT. Combining the CDR3 with reference TRBV7-6 and TRBJ1-1 gives the whole variable domain GAGVSQSPRYKVTKRGQDVALRCDPISGHVSLYWYRQALGQGPEFLTYFNYEAQQDKSGLPNDRFSAERPEGSISTLTIQRTEQRDSAMYRCASSPGTGSGTEAFFGQGTRLTVV.

V is TRBV3-1 (or the pseudogene TRBV3-2) and J is TRBJ1-3; no clear D. The CDR3 totals 17 residues. CDR1 and CDR2 (germline): LGHDT, YNNKEL (reference sequence). V was cut by 4 bases and J by 0 bases, with 16 bases left in between. The CDR3 DNA is TGTGCCAGCAGCCTCCACCCTAGGACTAACTCTGGAAACACCATATATTTT. Protein product: CASSLHPRTNSGNTIYF.

The rearrangement uses TRBV7-9 and TRBJ2-7; 9 bases are a match to TRBD1. Germline CDR1 and CDR2: SEHNR and FQNEAQ (reference sequence). The CDR3 is 16 amino acids. Losses at the gene ends were 1 base for V and 3 bases for J; bases not matched to a gene: 7. DNA of the CDR3: TGTGCCAGCAGCTTAGGGACAGGGGCCTTGATCTACGAGCAGTACTTC. Protein: CASSLGTGALIYEQYF.

The chain combines TRBV4-2 with TRBJ2-3, with 11 bases fitting TRBD2. The CDR3 covers 19 residues. Trimming took 0 bases from V and 2 from J; bases not matched to a gene: 10. Germline V gene data show CDR1 as LGHNA and CDR2 as YNFKEQ. This CDR3 reads CASSQDLYDSGRDTDTQYF. CDR3 in DNA: TGTGCCAGCAGCCAAGATCTATACGATAGCGGGAGGGACACAGATACGCAGTATTTT.

For the CDR3, the DNA is TGTGCCAGCAGTTATCCCCGGACAGGGGGCAACACTGAAGCTTTCTTT. Translated: CASSYPRTGGNTEAFF. The V call is TRBV6-2 or TRBV6-3, the J call TRBJ1-1; 11 bases are a match to TRBD1. V lost 3 bases and J lost 2; bases outside the gene matches: 5. The CDR3 loop spans 16 amino acids. Germline loops: CDR1 MNHEY, CDR2 SVGEGT.

The chain uses TRBV2 and TRBJ2-1, with D perhaps matching TRBD1 (5 bases). V was clipped by 7 bases and J by 6 bases, with 10 bases between them. Germline V gene sequence: CDR1 SNHLY, CDR2 FYNNEI. The CDR3 is 12 amino acids. The CDR3 loop reads CASTGRANEQFF. For the CDR3, the DNA is TGTGCCAGCACGGGCAGGGCCAATGAGCAGTTCTTC. The full variable domain, in which reference TRBV2 and TRBJ2-1 provide the parts outside the CDR3, is EPEVTQTPSHQVTQMGQEVILRCVPISNHLYFYWYRQILGQKVEFLVSFYNNEISEKSEIFDDQFSVERPDGSNFTLKIRSTKLEDSAMYFCASTGRANEQFFGPGTRLTVL.

This chain uses TRBV28 with TRBJ2-1; 14 bases fit TRBD2. With 6 bases clipped from V and 8 bases from J, the junction kept 3 bases outside the gene matches. In germline, CDR1 is MDHEN, CDR2 SYDVKM. The CDR3 covers 14 residues. CDR3 nucleotide sequence: TGTGCCAGCAGGGGGACTAGCGGGAGCGATGAGCAGTTCTTC. This translates into CASRGTSGSDEQFF.

This clone was counted a few times. The chain uses TRBV5-4 and TRBJ1-2, with 7 bases that match TRBD1. The length of the CDR3 is 16 residues. With 2 bases clipped from V and 2 bases from J, the junction kept 9 bases outside the gene matches. Per the germline V gene, CDR1 is SGHNT and CDR2 is YYREEE (reference sequence). This chain's CDR3 is CASSFPSTGANYGYTF. Here the CDR3 DNA reads TGTGCCAGCAGCTTTCCCTCTACAGGGGCCAACTATGGCTACACCTTC.

V is TRBV3-1 (or the pseudogene TRBV3-2) and J is TRBJ2-6; 13 bases agree with TRBD2. CDR1 LGHDT and CDR2 YNNKEL come from the germline V gene (reference sequence). With V trimmed by 1 base and J by 3 bases, 0 bases remained unmatched. The CDR3 is made up of 17 amino acids. The CDR3 protein is CASSQGTSGGGANVLTF. The CDR3 DNA reads TGTGCCAGCAGCCAAGGGACTAGCGGGGGTGGGGCCAACGTCCTGACTTTC.

This sequence joins TRBV18 and TRBJ1-3, with D possibly TRBD1 on 6 matching bases. Trimming pared 3 bases from V and 2 bases from J, leaving 8 bases between. The germline CDR1 and CDR2 sequences are KGHSH and LQKENI. The CDR3 consists of 14 residues. This CDR3 is CASSPGDTGNTIYF. The CDR3 nucleotides are TGTGCCAGCTCACCGGGGGACACTGGAAACACCATATATTTT. Full variable domain (remainder filled in from reference TRBV18 and TRBJ1-3): NAGVMQNPRHLVRRRGQEARLRCSPMKGHSHVYWYRQLPEEGLKFMVYLQKENIIDESGMPKERFSAEFPKEGPSILRIQQVVRGDSAAYFCASSPGDTGNTIYFGEGSWLTVV.

The J gene is TRBJ1-2, the V gene TRBV20-1, with a tentative D call TRBD1 (6 bases). The CDR3 runs 13 residues. V lost 3 bases and J lost 4, with 12 bases in between. Germline assignment: CDR1 DFQATT and CDR2 SNEGSKA (reference sequence). The CDR3 coding sequence is TGCAGTGCTAGTGGGCAGGGGACCTATGGCTACACCTTC. Residues: CSASGQGTYGYTF.

The rearrangement joins TRBV5-6 to TRBJ2-3; tentatively, D is TRBD2 (5 bases). The germline gives CDR1 SGHDT, CDR2 YYEEEE. The CDR3 totals 18 residues. Trimming removed 2 bases at V and 4 bases at J, with 23 bases between. The CDR3, as DNA: TGTGCCAGCAGCTTCTCGCGGGTACGGCGAGCCGGGCCAGATACGCAGTATTTT. It is translated as CASSFSRVRRAGPDTQYF. The full variable domain, in which reference TRBV5-6 and TRBJ2-3 provide the parts outside the CDR3, is DAGVTQSPTHLIKTRGQQVTLRCSPKSGHDTVSWYQQALGQGPQFIFQYYEEEERQRGNFPDRFSGHQFPNYSSELNVNALLLGDSALYLCASSFSRVRRAGPDTQYFGPGTRLTVL.

This rearrangement joins TRBV18 to TRBJ1-1, with a weak D call TRBD1 (6 bases). Per germline, CDR1 KGHSH and CDR2 LQKENI. V was clipped by 6 bases and J by 1 base, with 12 bases between them. The length of the CDR3 is 14 residues. CDR3 DNA sequence: TGTGCCAGCTCTTCCTCGGGACAGAACACTGAAGCTTTCTTT. Encoded protein: CASSSSGQNTEAFF.

This CDR3 reads CASSLSSGKADTQYF. CDR3 nucleotides: TGTGCCAGTAGCTTGAGTAGCGGGAAGGCAGATACGCAGTATTTT. The genes are TRBV19 and TRBJ2-3, with 8 bases lining up with TRBD2. Germline V gene data show CDR1 as LNHDA and CDR2 as SQIVND (reference sequence). The junction had 9 bases not matched to a gene; V was cut back by 6 bases and J by 4 bases. This CDR3 spans 15 amino acids.